These 15 T cell receptor beta chains were sequenced from one sample in a study of cytotoxic CD8 clonotypes in ibrutinib-treated CLL (dated by TCRdb to the early 2020s). In the paper's terms, the time point label means: approximately twelve months on ibrutinib. Library preparation employed the immunoSEQ multiplex PCR assay. Entries here come from immuneACCESS through TCRdb and include only in-frame sequences with V and J called. Some clones fail to appear in such tables; in the studies checked, an unresolved V gene covers under half of the shortfall, and the cause of the remainder is unknown. This sample lists over 150,000 clones; 81% were detected once. The ten largest clones capture about 2% of the sample. The sample in question was PBMCs, obtained after 12 months of ibrutinib treatment. The receptors originated from a human donor with chronic lymphocytic leukemia.

This clone was counted once. V is TRBV5-6 and J is TRBJ2-1; 7 bases map to TRBD2. With 4 bases clipped from V and 5 bases from J, the junction kept 12 bases outside the gene matches. CDR1 is SGHDT and CDR2 is YYEEEE in the germline V gene. This CDR3 region has 16 residues. For the CDR3, the DNA is TGTGCCAGCAGCCTTCTAGGGAGGGGAGATCACAATGAGCAGTTCTTC. Translating it yields CASSLLGRGDHNEQFF.

The genes are TRBV6-5 and TRBJ1-2; TRBD1 agrees at 10 bases. Trimming cost V 8 bases and J 6 bases; bases outside gene matches: 3. Germline CDR1 and CDR2: MNHEY and SVGAGI. The CDR3 runs to 12 residues. The CDR3 is CASRQGAHGYTF. CDR3 DNA sequence: TGTGCCAGCCGACAGGGGGCGCATGGCTACACCTTC.

The chain employs TRBV6-1 and TRBJ1-5; the D is unclear. The CDR3 is 13 residues long. With 3 bases removed from V and 7 bases from J, the gap between germline ends came to 10 bases. The germline gives CDR1 MNHNS, CDR2 SASEGT. DNA of the CDR3: TGTGCCAGCAGTGAGGCAGGACGGCAGCCCCAGCATTTT. The encoded protein is CASSEAGRQPQHF.

This rearrangement joins TRBV4-2 to TRBJ2-7; perhaps TRBD2 as D (6 bases). This CDR3 contains 13 residues. Germline CDR1 and CDR2: LGHNA and YNFKEQ. Trimming took 3 bases from V and 7 from J, leaving 13 bases between them. The CDR3 region has the DNA TGTGCCAGCAGCCAGAGACTAGGTTCTGAGCAGTACTTC. This translates into CASSQRLGSEQYF.

This chain joins TRBV7-8 and TRBJ1-2; D call uncertain. This CDR3 comprises 14 residues. Germline CDR1 and CDR2: SGHVS and FQNEAQ. V gave up 2 bases and J gave up 3 bases, with 10 bases separating them. DNA for the CDR3: TGTGCCAGCAGCTTAAATGGAGGTGACTATGGCTACACCTTC. It codes for CASSLNGGDYGYTF. Supplemented by reference TRBV7-8 and TRBJ1-2, the full variable domain reads GAGVSQSPRYKVAKRGQDVALRCDPISGHVSLFWYQQALGQGPEFLTYFQNEAQLDKSGLPSDRFFAERPEGSVSTLKIQRTQQEDSAVYLCASSLNGGDYGYTFGSGTRLTVV.

The chain combines TRBV5-6 with TRBJ1-1; D not certain. In germline, CDR1 is SGHDT, CDR2 YYEEEE. CDR3 length: 13 residues. Trimming pared 5 bases from V and 1 base from J, leaving 9 bases between. The CDR3 region has the DNA TGTGCCAGCAGTTACATAAGGAACACTGAAGCTTTCTTT. Translating it yields CASSYIRNTEAFF.

The chain is built from TRBV28 and TRBJ2-3; no definite D call. This CDR3 region has 14 residues. Germline CDR1 is MDHEN and CDR2 is SYDVKM. V was cut by 7 bases and J by 0 bases, with 11 bases left in between. The DNA for the CDR3 is TGTGCCAGCACGTCCGGCGGCAGCACAGATACGCAGTATTTT. This encodes CASTSGGSTDTQYF.

There are a few counts of this clone. V gene TRBV29-1 combines with J gene TRBJ1-2; D unresolved. This CDR3 is 11 amino acids long. V was clipped by 1 base and J by 3 bases, with 3 bases between them. Germline CDR1 and CDR2: SQVTM and ANQGSEA. In DNA, the CDR3 is TGCAGCGTTGAAGGGTACTATGGCTACACCTTC. Its translation is CSVEGYYGYTF. Using reference TRBV29-1 and TRBJ1-2 for the parts outside the CDR3, the full variable domain is SAVISQKPSRDICQRGTSLTIQCQVDSQVTMMFWYRQQPGQSLTLIATANQGSEATYESGFVIDKFPISRPNLTFSTLTVSNMSPEDSSIYLCSVEGYYGYTFGSGTRLTVV.

The chain combines TRBV4-3 with TRBJ2-2; the D call may be TRBD1 or TRBD2 (5 bases each). Between the trimmed V and J ends, which lost 4 bases and 4 bases, there was a span of 19 bases. CDR1 is LGHNA and CDR2 is YSLEER in the germline V gene. This CDR3 comprises 17 residues. The chain's CDR3 is CASSRPRLGAGTGELFF. As DNA, the CDR3 is TGCGCCAGCAGCCGCCCGAGATTAGGGGCGGGCACCGGGGAGCTGTTTTTT.

V is TRBV18 and J is TRBJ2-4; TRBD1 is a possible D gene (5 bases). The V end lost 2 bases, the J end lost 6 bases, and 17 bases lay between the germline ends. CDR1 and CDR2 (germline): KGHSH, LQKENI. CDR3 length: 16 amino acids. CDR3 sequence reads: CASSPSRGLWGNIQYF. In nucleotides, the CDR3 is TGTGCCAGCTCACCAAGTAGGGGTCTGTGGGGAAACATTCAGTACTTC.

The chain recombines TRBV7-3 with TRBJ2-3; tentatively, D is TRBD2 (6 bases). Germline CDR1 reads SGHTA; CDR2 reads FQGTGA. The CDR3 covers 16 residues. V dropped 5 bases and J dropped 1 base, with 16 bases sitting between them. The CDR3: CASSRTGGRGTDTQYF. The CDR3 coding sequence is TGTGCCAGCAGCCGAACCGGAGGGAGAGGCACAGATACGCAGTATTTT.

This chain links TRBV10-3 with TRBJ1-6; D call uncertain. V shed 10 bases and J shed 6 bases, with 13 bases lying between them. Germline values: CDR1 ENHRY, CDR2 SYGVKD. This CDR3 spans 13 amino acids. CDR3 nucleotides: TGTGCCACCAGGAATGGGGTTAATTCACCCCTCCACTTT. Its protein product is CATRNGVNSPLHF.

The table lists this clone with a few counts. This same CDR3 is encoded by further DNA sequences in the sample. The CDR3 DNA is TGTGCCACCAGCGAGACAGTGAACTATGGCTACACCTTC. This codes for CATSETVNYGYTF. The rearrangement joins TRBV15 to TRBJ1-2; a possible D gene is TRBD1 (5 bases). In germline, CDR1 is LNHNV, CDR2 YYDKDF (reference sequence). The V end lost 5 bases, the J end lost 2 bases, and 9 bases lay between the germline ends. The CDR3 sequence is 13 residues long.

The chain recombines TRBV5-1 with TRBJ2-3; no clear D gene. The CDR3 covers 13 residues. CDR1 and CDR2 from the germline V gene are SGHRS and YFSETQ. Trimming left V 1 base short and J 3 bases short, with 6 bases between. The CDR3 reads CASSLSATDTQYF. DNA of the CDR3: TGCGCCAGCAGCTTGTCGGCGACAGATACGCAGTATTTT.

In nucleotides, the CDR3 is TGCAGTGCCAGCCGAGTCGGCGAGCAGTACTTC. This sequence encodes CSASRVGEQYF. The rearrangement uses TRBV20-1 and TRBJ2-7; the D is unclear. Trimming pared 6 bases from V and 6 bases from J, leaving 12 bases between. CDR3 length: 11 amino acids. The germline V gene has CDR1 DFQATT and CDR2 SNEGSKA (reference sequence).